What follows describes a single T cell receptor beta chain. What it binds is unknown. The table came from immunoSEQ multiplex PCR; TCRdb's copy has only in-frame clones and leaves some out. The sample has 90,000 to 150,000 clones, roughly 93% seen once; the top ten hold roughly 0.63%. This record comes from a study of Tregs in tolerant kidney transplant recipients. The study, taken as a whole, reports: Validation in larger populations is needed because few patients were studied. This study did not directly address biological reproducibility. Expanding Tregs on activated donor B cells appeared to best identify donor-specific TCRbeta clones.

Unstimulated Tregs (CD4+CD25+CD127-) and CD4+CD25- non-Tregs were sorted from PBMCs. Germline values: CDR1 SEHNR, CDR2 FQNEAQ (reference sequence). V shed 4 bases, J shed 1 base, and the junction held 5 bases outside the gene matches. This CDR3 region has 15 residues. The specimen was CD4+ T cells from blood. The rearrangement joins TRBV7-9 to TRBJ1-1, with TRBD1 identical over 8 bases. This sequence originates from a human donor in good health. The CDR3 reads CASSSFGTGNTEAFF. CDR3 DNA: TGTGCCAGCAGCTCCTTCGGGACAGGGAACACTGAAGCTTTCTTT.